This passage covers 3 T cell receptor beta chains from one sample sequenced in a study of blood T cell repertoires in COVID-19. Some clones are missing from TCRdb's copy, which holds only in-frame ones; the method was immunoSEQ multiplex PCR. The sample carries just over 250,000 clones, less than 90% recorded once. Specimen: peripheral blood. Every receptor here comes from a man aged 55 to 69 who had recovered from COVID-19.

The chain joins TRBV6-4 to TRBJ2-7; weak D call: TRBD1 (6 bases). The CDR3 runs to 14 residues. Trimming stripped 11 bases from V and 0 bases from J, with 17 bases between. Germline-derived CDR1 and CDR2 are MRHNA and SNTAGT. CDR3 region: CAFQGTGSSYEQYF. The CDR3 coding sequence is TGTGCCTTCCAAGGCACAGGGAGCTCCTACGAGCAGTACTTC.

As to this clone: The same CDR3 arises from other DNA sequences in this sample as well. The V gene is TRBV24-1, the J gene TRBJ1-5, with 9 bases aligning to TRBD1. The CDR3 length is 15 residues. Per the germline V gene, CDR1 is KGHDR and CDR2 is SFDVKD. The J segment lost 4 bases and the V segment lost 4 bases, leaving 4 bases of the junction unmatched. CDR3 in DNA: TGTGCCACCAGTGACCCCGGGACAGGGAATCAGCCCCAGCATTTT. This codes for CATSDPGTGNQPQHF.

The chain links TRBV7-9 to TRBJ2-1; TRBD2 matches 13 bases. Unmatched junction bases numbered 7, after V lost 2 bases and J lost 0 bases. This CDR3 spans 19 amino acids. CDR1 is SEHNR, CDR2 FQNEAQ, per germline (reference sequence). CDR3 coding DNA: TGTGCCAGCAGCTTATGGCGGACTAGCGGGGGCAACTCCTACAATGAGCAGTTCTTC. This encodes CASSLWRTSGGNSYNEQFF.